This T cell receptor (beta chain) came from a study of T cells in tumors after PD-1 blockade. Study overall: No patient had prior checkpoint blockade, systemic immunosuppression, or radiotherapy within 4 weeks.

The CDR3 has 14 amino acids. Germline V gene data show CDR1 as SNHLY and CDR2 as FYNNEI. V was clipped by 6 bases and J by 7 bases; unmatched bases: 9. Repertoires were generated with immunoSEQ multiplex PCR, while TCRdb's copy carries only in-frame clones and drops some. The repertoire holds approximately 60,000 clones, with roughly 75% as singletons. V and J are TRBV2 and TRBJ2-5, with 9 bases aligning to TRBD2. The source was PBMCs, collected before anti-PD-1 treatment. This clonotype was sampled from a human donor with basal cell carcinoma. The CDR3 spells CASSLGASGATQYF. CDR3 coding DNA: TGTGCCAGCAGCCTCGGGGCTAGCGGGGCGACCCAGTACTTC.